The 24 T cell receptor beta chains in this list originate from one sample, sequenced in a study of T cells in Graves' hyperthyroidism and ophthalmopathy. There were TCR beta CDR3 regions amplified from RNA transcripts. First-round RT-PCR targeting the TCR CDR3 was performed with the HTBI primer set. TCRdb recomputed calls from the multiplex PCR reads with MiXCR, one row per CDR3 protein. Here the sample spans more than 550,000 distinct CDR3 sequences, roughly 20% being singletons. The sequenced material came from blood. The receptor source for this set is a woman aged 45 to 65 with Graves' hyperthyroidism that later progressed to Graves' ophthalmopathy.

The CDR3 protein is CASSPTDRGPNQPQHF. For the CDR3, the DNA is TGTGCCAGCAGTCCCACGGACAGGGGGCCCAATCAGCCCCAGCATTTT. V usage is TRBV6-1 and J usage is TRBJ1-5, with 11 bases that match TRBD1. The CDR3 has 16 amino acids. Germline CDR1 is MNHNS and CDR2 is SASEGT. V lost 5 bases and J lost 3; bases outside the gene matches: 6.

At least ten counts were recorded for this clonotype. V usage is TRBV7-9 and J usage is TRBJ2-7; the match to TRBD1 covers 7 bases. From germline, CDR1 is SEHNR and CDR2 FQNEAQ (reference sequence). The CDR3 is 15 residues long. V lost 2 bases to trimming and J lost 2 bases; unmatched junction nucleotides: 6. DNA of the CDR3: TGTGCCAGCAGCTTACATAAGGACAGGACCTACGAGCAGTACTTC. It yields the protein CASSLHKDRTYEQYF.

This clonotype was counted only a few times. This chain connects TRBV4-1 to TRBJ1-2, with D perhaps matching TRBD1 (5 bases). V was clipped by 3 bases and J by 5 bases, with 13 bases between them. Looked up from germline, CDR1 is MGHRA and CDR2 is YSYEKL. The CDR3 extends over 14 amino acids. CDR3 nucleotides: TGCGCCAGCAGCCAGGCGGGGGGTAAATATGGCTACACCTTC. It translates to CASSQAGGKYGYTF.

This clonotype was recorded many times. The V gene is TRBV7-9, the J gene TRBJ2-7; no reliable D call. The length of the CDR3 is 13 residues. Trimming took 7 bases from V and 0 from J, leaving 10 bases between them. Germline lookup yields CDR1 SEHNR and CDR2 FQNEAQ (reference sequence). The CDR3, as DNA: TGTGCCAGCATACACCCTGTCTCCTACGAGCAGTACTTC. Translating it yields CASIHPVSYEQYF.

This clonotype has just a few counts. CDR3 in amino acids: CASSLRDRAAYEQYF. In DNA, the CDR3 is TGTGCCAGCAGTTTAAGGGACAGGGCCGCCTACGAGCAGTACTTC. This chain uses TRBV12-3 or TRBV12-4 with TRBJ2-7, with 9 nucleotides matching TRBD1. This CDR3 has 15 amino acids. V shed 2 bases, J shed 2 bases, and the junction held 4 bases outside the gene matches.

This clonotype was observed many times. The CDR3 DNA sequence: TGTGCCAGCGGCGAGCGGACCAACTATGGCTACACCTTC. Protein: CASGERTNYGYTF. V usage is TRBV11-1 and J usage is TRBJ1-2; D gene uncertain. V shed 8 bases and J shed 2 bases, with 12 bases lying between them. The V gene's germline CDR1 is SGHAT and CDR2 FQDESV (reference sequence). The CDR3 totals 13 residues.

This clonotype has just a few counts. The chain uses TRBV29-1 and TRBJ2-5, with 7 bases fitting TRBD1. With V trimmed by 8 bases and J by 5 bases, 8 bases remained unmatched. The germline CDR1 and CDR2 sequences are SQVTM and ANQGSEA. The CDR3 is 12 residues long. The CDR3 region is CSSGGSGETQYF. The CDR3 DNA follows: TGCAGCTCAGGGGGATCCGGGGAGACCCAGTACTTC.

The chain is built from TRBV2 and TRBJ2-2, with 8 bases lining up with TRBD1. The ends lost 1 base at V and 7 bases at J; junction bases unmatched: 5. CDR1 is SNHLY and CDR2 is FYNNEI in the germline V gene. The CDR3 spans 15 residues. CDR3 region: CASSEVTGDFGELFF. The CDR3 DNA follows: TGTGCCAGCAGTGAAGTGACAGGGGATTTCGGGGAGCTGTTTTTT.

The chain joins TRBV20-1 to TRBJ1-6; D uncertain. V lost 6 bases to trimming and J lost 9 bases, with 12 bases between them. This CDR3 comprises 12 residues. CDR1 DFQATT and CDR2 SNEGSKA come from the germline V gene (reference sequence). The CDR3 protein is CSAVREISPLHF. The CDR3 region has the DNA TGCAGTGCAGTAAGAGAGATTTCACCCCTCCACTTT.

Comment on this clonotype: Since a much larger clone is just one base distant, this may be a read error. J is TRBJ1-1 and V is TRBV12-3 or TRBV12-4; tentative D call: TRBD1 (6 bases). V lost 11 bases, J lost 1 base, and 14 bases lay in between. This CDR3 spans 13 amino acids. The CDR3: CASGQGTNTEAFF. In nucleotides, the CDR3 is TGTGCCTCCGGGCAGGGGACGAACACTGAAGCTTTCTTT.

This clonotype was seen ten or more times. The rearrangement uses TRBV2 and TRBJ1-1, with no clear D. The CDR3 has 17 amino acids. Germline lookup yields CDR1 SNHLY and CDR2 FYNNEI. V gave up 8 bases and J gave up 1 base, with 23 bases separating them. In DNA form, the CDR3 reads TGTGCCAGCGGGGAAACCGGGCCCCTGAAGGCGAACACTGAAGCTTTCTTT. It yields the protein CASGETGPLKANTEAFF.

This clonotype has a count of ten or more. The CDR3 is CASSPRGGQANSPLHF. Written as DNA, the CDR3 is TGTGCCAGCTCACCAAGGGGGGGCCAAGCGAATTCACCCCTCCACTTT. V usage is TRBV18 and J usage is TRBJ1-6; D is possibly TRBD1 (6 bases). CDR3 length: 16 amino acids. Between the trimmed V and J ends, which lost 2 bases and 7 bases, there was a span of 15 bases. Germline CDR1 and CDR2: KGHSH and LQKENI.

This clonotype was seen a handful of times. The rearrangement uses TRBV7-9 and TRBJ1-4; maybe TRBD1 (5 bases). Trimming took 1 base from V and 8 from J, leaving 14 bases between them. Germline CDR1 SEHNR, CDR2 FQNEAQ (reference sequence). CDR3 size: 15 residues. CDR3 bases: TGTGCCAGCAGCTTAGGAGAGGGGATTGCCGAAAAACTGTTTTTT. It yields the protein CASSLGEGIAEKLFF.

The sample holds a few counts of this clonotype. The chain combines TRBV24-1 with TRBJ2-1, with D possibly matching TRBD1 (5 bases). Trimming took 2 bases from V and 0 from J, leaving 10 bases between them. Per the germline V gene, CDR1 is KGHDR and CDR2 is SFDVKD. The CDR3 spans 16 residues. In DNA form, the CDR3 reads TGTGCCACCAGTGATTCAAGGGGATCCTCCTACAATGAGCAGTTCTTC. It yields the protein CATSDSRGSSYNEQFF.

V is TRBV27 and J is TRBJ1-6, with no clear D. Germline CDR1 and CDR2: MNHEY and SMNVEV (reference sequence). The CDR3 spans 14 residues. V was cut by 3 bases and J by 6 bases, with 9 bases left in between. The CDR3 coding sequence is TGTGCCAGCAGTTTCGGTGAAATTAATTCACCCCTCCACTTT. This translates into CASSFGEINSPLHF.

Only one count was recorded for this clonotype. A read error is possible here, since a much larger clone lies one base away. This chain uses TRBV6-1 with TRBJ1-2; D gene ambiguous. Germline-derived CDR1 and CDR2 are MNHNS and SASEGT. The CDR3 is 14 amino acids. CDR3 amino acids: CASRGGVTNCGYTF. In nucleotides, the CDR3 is TGTGCCAGCAGAGGTGGGGTGACAAACTGTGGCTACACCTTC.

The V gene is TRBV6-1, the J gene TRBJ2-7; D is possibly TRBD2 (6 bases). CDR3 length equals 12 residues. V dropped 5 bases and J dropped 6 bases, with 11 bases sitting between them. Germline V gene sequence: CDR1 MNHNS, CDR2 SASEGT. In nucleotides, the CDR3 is TGTGCCAGCAGTTATAAGGGAGGCGAGCAGTACTTC. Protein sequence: CASSYKGGEQYF.

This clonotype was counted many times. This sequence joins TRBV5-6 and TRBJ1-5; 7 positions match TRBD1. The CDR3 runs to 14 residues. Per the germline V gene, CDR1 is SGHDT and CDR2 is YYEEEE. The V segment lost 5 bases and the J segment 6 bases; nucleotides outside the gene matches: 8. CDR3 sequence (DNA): TGTGCCAGCAGATGGACAGGACGTAGTCAGCCCCAGCATTTT. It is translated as CASRWTGRSQPQHF. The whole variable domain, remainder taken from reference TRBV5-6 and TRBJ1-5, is DAGVTQSPTHLIKTRGQQVTLRCSPKSGHDTVSWYQQALGQGPQFIFQYYEEEERQRGNFPDRFSGHQFPNYSSELNVNALLLGDSALYLCASRWTGRSQPQHFGDGTRLSIL.

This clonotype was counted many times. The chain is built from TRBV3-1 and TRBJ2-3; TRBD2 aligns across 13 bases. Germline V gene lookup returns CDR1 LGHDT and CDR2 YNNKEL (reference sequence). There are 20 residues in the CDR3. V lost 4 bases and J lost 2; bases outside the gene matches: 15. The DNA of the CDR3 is TGTGCCAGCAGCCCTACCGGGACTAGCGGGGATTTACTTACCACAGATACGCAGTATTTT. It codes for CASSPTGTSGDLLTTDTQYF.

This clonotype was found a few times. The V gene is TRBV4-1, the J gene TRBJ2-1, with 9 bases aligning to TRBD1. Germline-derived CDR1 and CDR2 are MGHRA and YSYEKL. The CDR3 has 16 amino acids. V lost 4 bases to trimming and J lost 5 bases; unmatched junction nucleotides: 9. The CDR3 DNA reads TGCGCCAGCAGCCGAAAACCGGGACAGGGTAACAATGAGCAGTTCTTC. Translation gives CASSRKPGQGNNEQFF.

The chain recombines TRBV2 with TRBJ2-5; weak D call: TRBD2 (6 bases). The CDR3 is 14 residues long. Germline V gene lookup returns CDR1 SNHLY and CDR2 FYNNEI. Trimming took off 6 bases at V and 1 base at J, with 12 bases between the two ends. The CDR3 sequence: CASSPLATQETQYF. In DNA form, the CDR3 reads TGTGCCAGCAGCCCTCTAGCGACCCAAGAGACCCAGTACTTC.

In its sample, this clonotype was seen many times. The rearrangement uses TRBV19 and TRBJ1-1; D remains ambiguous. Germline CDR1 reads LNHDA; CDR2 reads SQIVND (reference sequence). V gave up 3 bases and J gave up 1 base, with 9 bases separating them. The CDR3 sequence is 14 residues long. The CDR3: CASSIGVGNTEAFF. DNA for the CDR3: TGTGCCAGTAGTATTGGGGTCGGGAACACTGAAGCTTTCTTT.

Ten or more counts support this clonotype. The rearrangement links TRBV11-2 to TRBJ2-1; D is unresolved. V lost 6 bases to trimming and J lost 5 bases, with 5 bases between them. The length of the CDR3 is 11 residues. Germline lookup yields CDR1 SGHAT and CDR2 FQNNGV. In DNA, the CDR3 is TGTGCCAGCAGGGGCGACAATGAGCAGTTCTTC. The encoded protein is CASRGDNEQFF.

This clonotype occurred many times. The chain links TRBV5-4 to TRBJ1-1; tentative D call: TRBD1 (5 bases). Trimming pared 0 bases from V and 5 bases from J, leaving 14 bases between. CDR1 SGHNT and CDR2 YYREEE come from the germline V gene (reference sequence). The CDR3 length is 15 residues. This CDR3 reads CASSLVGRVGTEAFF. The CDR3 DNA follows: TGTGCCAGCAGCTTGGTGGGCAGGGTGGGAACTGAAGCTTTCTTT.